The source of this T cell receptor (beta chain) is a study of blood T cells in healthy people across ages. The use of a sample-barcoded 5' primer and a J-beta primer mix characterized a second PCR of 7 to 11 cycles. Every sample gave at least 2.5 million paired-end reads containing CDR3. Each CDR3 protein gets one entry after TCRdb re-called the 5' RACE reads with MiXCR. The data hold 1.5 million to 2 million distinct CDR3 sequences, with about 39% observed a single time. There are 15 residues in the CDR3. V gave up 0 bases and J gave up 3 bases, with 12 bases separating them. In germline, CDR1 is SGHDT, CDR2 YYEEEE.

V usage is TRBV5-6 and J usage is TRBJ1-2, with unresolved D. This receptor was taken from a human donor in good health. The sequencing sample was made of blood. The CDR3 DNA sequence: TGTGCCAGCAGCTTGGGTTCGACAACTTACTATGGCTACACCTTC. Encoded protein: CASSLGSTTYYGYTF.